The rows below give T cell receptor beta chains drawn from one sample of a study of T cells in Graves' hyperthyroidism and ophthalmopathy. TCRdb re-called the multiplex PCR reads with MiXCR, one entry per CDR3 protein. The sample contains about 290,000 distinct CDR3 sequences, roughly a fifth of which appear only once. The sequencing input was blood. These receptors were obtained from a man aged 45-60 years with Graves' ophthalmopathy. Both conserved end residues are part of each CDR3. The order of the fields is D gene, clone size, J gene, V gene, CDR3 DNA, CDR3 protein. D genes are given only for firm matches. Rows give clone size only sometimes, using once, few, many, or a class for an expanded clone.

d_call: -; clone_size: -; j_call: TRBJ1-1; v_call: TRBV3-1; cdr3_nt: TGTGCCAGCAGCCAATTCCGGGGGCTCACTGAAGCTTTCTTT; cdr3_aa: CASSQFRGLTEAFF
d_call: -; clone_size: many; j_call: TRBJ1-1; v_call: TRBV30; cdr3_nt: TGTGCCTGGAGTGGCGTTGGGGGACGGACCCCCACTGAAGCTTTCTTT; cdr3_aa: CAWSGVGGRTPTEAFF
d_call: -; clone_size: many; j_call: TRBJ2-1; v_call: TRBV3-1; cdr3_nt: TGTGCCAGCAGCCCGTGGGTTTACAATGAGCAGTTCTTC; cdr3_aa: CASSPWVYNEQFF
d_call: -; clone_size: many; j_call: TRBJ2-1; v_call: TRBV11-2; cdr3_nt: TGTGCCAGCAGCCAAAAGATGGGAAGGGTACCGGACTTGAGTGAGCAGTTCTTC; cdr3_aa: CASSQKMGRVPDLSEQFF
d_call: -; clone_size: few; j_call: TRBJ2-6; v_call: TRBV28; cdr3_nt: TGTGCCAGCAGTTTATCGAGTCCTGGGGCCAACGTCCTGACTTTC; cdr3_aa: CASSLSSPGANVLTF
d_call: TRBD2; clone_size: many; j_call: TRBJ2-4; v_call: TRBV6-2/TRBV6-3; cdr3_nt: TGTGCCAGCAGTTACCTAGGGACGTCGGCGGGAGGGCCGAACATTCAGTACTTC; cdr3_aa: CASSYLGTSAGGPNIQYF
d_call: -; clone_size: -; j_call: TRBJ1-4; v_call: TRBV24-1; cdr3_nt: TGTGCCACCAGTGAAACAGGGAATCGGAAACTGTTTTTT; cdr3_aa: CATSETGNRKLFF
d_call: -; clone_size: -; j_call: TRBJ1-2; v_call: TRBV6-5; cdr3_nt: TGTACCAGCAGTTACTCCCCTCTATCCTATGGCTACACCTTC; cdr3_aa: CTSSYSPLSYGYTF
d_call: -; clone_size: many; j_call: TRBJ2-7; v_call: TRBV3-1; cdr3_nt: TGTGCCAGCAGCCCAAGACGGGTCTCCTACGAGCAGTACTTC; cdr3_aa: CASSPRRVSYEQYF
d_call: TRBD1; clone_size: many; j_call: TRBJ1-2; v_call: TRBV24-1; cdr3_nt: TGTGCCACCAGTGATGGGACAGACTATGGCTACACCTTC; cdr3_aa: CATSDGTDYGYTF
d_call: TRBD1; clone_size: many; j_call: TRBJ1-5; v_call: TRBV20-1; cdr3_nt: TGCAGTGCTAGTGCACCAGGGGGTGGCAATCAGCCCCAGCATTTT; cdr3_aa: CSASAPGGGNQPQHF
d_call: -; clone_size: -; j_call: TRBJ1-4; v_call: TRBV7-3; cdr3_nt: TGTGCCAGCAGTCCCCTTAGAGGGCTGAATGAAAAACTGTTTTTT; cdr3_aa: CASSPLRGLNEKLFF
d_call: -; clone_size: many; j_call: TRBJ2-1; v_call: TRBV2; cdr3_nt: TGTGCCAGCAGCGCTGCCCCATTCCCGAGGGCCCATGAGCAGTTCTTC; cdr3_aa: CASSAAPFPRAHEQFF
d_call: TRBD1; clone_size: -; j_call: TRBJ2-6; v_call: TRBV28; cdr3_nt: TGTGCCAGCAGTTCCGGGACAGGTGGGGCCAACGTCCTGACTTTC; cdr3_aa: CASSSGTGGANVLTF
d_call: TRBD1; clone_size: many; j_call: TRBJ1-4; v_call: TRBV6-1; cdr3_nt: TGTGCCAGCAGAAACAGGGGAGTAGGTGAAAAACTGTTTTTT; cdr3_aa: CASRNRGVGEKLFF
d_call: -; clone_size: -; j_call: TRBJ1-5; v_call: TRBV15; cdr3_nt: TGTGCCACCAGCACCCGCCGGGACCGAGATCAGCCCCAGCATTTT; cdr3_aa: CATSTRRDRDQPQHF
d_call: TRBD2; clone_size: -; j_call: TRBJ2-1; v_call: TRBV12-3/TRBV12-4; cdr3_nt: TGTGCCAGCAGCTCCCTAGGGAGCGGGAGACGGAATGAGCAGTTCTTC; cdr3_aa: CASSSLGSGRRNEQFF
d_call: TRBD2; clone_size: many; j_call: TRBJ2-5; v_call: TRBV11-2; cdr3_nt: TGTGCCAGCAGCTCGGACAGGACTAGCGTGAAAGAGACCCAGTACTTC; cdr3_aa: CASSSDRTSVKETQYF
d_call: -; clone_size: -; j_call: TRBJ2-2; v_call: TRBV30; cdr3_nt: TGTGCCTGGAGTGTACGGCAGGCGGCCGGGGAGCTGTTTTTT; cdr3_aa: CAWSVRQAAGELFF
d_call: TRBD2; clone_size: many; j_call: TRBJ2-1; v_call: TRBV13; cdr3_nt: TGTGCCAGCAGCTACGGACTAGCCAATGAGCAGTTCTTC; cdr3_aa: CASSYGLANEQFF
d_call: TRBD1; clone_size: many; j_call: TRBJ1-2; v_call: TRBV27; cdr3_nt: TGTGCCAGCAGTCCCGGGACAGGAGGTCGAGGCTACACCTTC; cdr3_aa: CASSPGTGGRGYTF
d_call: -; clone_size: many; j_call: TRBJ1-4; v_call: TRBV2; cdr3_nt: TGTGCCAGCAGTGAAGGCGGGCAGGGGAATGAAAAACTGTTTTTT; cdr3_aa: CASSEGGQGNEKLFF
d_call: TRBD1; clone_size: -; j_call: TRBJ2-1; v_call: TRBV5-1; cdr3_nt: TGCGCCAGCAGCCGGGACAGGGAGGACAATGAGCAGTTCTTC; cdr3_aa: CASSRDREDNEQFF
d_call: -; clone_size: -; j_call: TRBJ2-3; v_call: TRBV6-6; cdr3_nt: TGTGCCAGCAGTTACCAAGGAGAGGACACAGATACGCAGTATTTT; cdr3_aa: CASSYQGEDTDTQYF
d_call: -; clone_size: many; j_call: TRBJ2-1; v_call: TRBV7-9; cdr3_nt: TGTGCCAGCAGCCCACGCAGACTAAGGGCCTTGTACAATGAGCAGTTCTTC; cdr3_aa: CASSPRRLRALYNEQFF
d_call: TRBD1; clone_size: many; j_call: TRBJ2-1; v_call: TRBV5-1; cdr3_nt: TGCGCCAGCAGCGGGACAGGGGGCCGTGTTGGCTACAATGAGCAGTTCTTC; cdr3_aa: CASSGTGGRVGYNEQFF
d_call: TRBD2; clone_size: -; j_call: TRBJ2-7; v_call: TRBV11-2; cdr3_nt: TGTGCCAGCACCACATCCGTCCAGCGGGAGGGCCTAAGTACCTACGAGCAGTACTTC; cdr3_aa: CASTTSVQREGLSTYEQYF
d_call: -; clone_size: many; j_call: TRBJ2-1; v_call: TRBV5-1; cdr3_nt: TGCGCCAGCAGCTTGGATGGTGGGGTCAATGAGCAGTTCTTC; cdr3_aa: CASSLDGGVNEQFF
d_call: -; clone_size: few; j_call: TRBJ2-1; v_call: TRBV29-1; cdr3_nt: TGCAGCGGCGACTACAATGAGCAGTTCTTC; cdr3_aa: CSGDYNEQFF